This is a list of T cell receptor beta chains from one sample in a study of PD-L1 blockade in urothelial cancer. Libraries were prepared by immunoSEQ multiplex PCR; TCRdb keeps only in-frame clonotypes and omits some of them. The sample comprises approximately 86,000 clones, about 85% of which are singletons, and less than 8.5% rests with the top ten. The source was PBMCs, collected around atezolizumab (anti-PD-L1) treatment. The receptors derive from a man between 40 and 49 years old with urothelial cancer. Both conserved end residues are part of each CDR3. Each record gives: CDR3 protein, CDR3 DNA, V gene, D gene, J gene, clone size, CDR3 length. D genes are given only for firm matches. Clone size, where shown, is once, few, many, or a class for clones that have expanded.

CDR3 protein: CAWSVLLAGGGGELFF
CDR3 DNA: TGTGCCTGGAGCGTTCTTCTAGCGGGAGGGGGCGGGGAGCTGTTTTTT
V gene: TRBV30
D gene: TRBD2
J gene: TRBJ2-2
clone size: once
CDR3 length: 16

CDR3 protein: CASSRQGGWETQYF
CDR3 DNA: TGTGCCAGCAGCCGCCAAGGGGGCTGGGAGACCCAGTACTTC
V gene: TRBV14
D gene: TRBD1
J gene: TRBJ2-5
clone size: .
CDR3 length: 14

CDR3 protein: CASSPPRGNSYEQYF
CDR3 DNA: TGTGCCAGCAGCCCCCCTCGAGGCAACTCCTACGAGCAGTACTTC
V gene: TRBV28
D gene: .
J gene: TRBJ2-7
clone size: .
CDR3 length: 15

CDR3 protein: CASSPSSVASTDTQYF
CDR3 DNA: TGTGCCAGCAGCCCCTCTAGCGTAGCTAGCACAGATACGCAGTATTTT
V gene: TRBV7-3
D gene: .
J gene: TRBJ2-3
clone size: .
CDR3 length: 16

CDR3 protein: CASSPPGADQETQYF
CDR3 DNA: TGTGCCAGTAGTCCCCCTGGGGCGGACCAAGAGACCCAGTACTTC
V gene: TRBV19
D gene: .
J gene: TRBJ2-5
clone size: .
CDR3 length: 15

CDR3 protein: CASSLQRPNTGELFF
CDR3 DNA: TGTGCCAGCAGCTTACAGCGGCCGAACACCGGGGAGCTGTTTTTT
V gene: TRBV11-2
D gene: .
J gene: TRBJ2-2
clone size: .
CDR3 length: 15

CDR3 protein: CASSPAGTGAYEQYF
CDR3 DNA: TGCGCCAGCAGCCCAGCCGGGACTGGTGCCTACGAGCAGTACTTC
V gene: TRBV5-1
D gene: .
J gene: TRBJ2-7
clone size: .
CDR3 length: 15

CDR3 protein: CASSLMVPGTAFF
CDR3 DNA: TGTGCCAGCAGCTTAATGGTCCCAGGTACGGCTTTCTTT
V gene: TRBV7-3
D gene: .
J gene: TRBJ1-1
clone size: few
CDR3 length: 13

CDR3 protein: CASSVVALSEQYF
CDR3 DNA: TGTGCCAGCAGCGTCGTAGCCCTGAGCGAGCAGTACTTC
V gene: TRBV9
D gene: .
J gene: TRBJ2-7
clone size: .
CDR3 length: 13

CDR3 protein: CSWARGQRNTGELFF
CDR3 DNA: TGCAGCTGGGCCAGGGGGCAAAGGAACACCGGGGAGCTGTTTTTT
V gene: TRBV29-1
D gene: TRBD1
J gene: TRBJ2-2
clone size: .
CDR3 length: 15

CDR3 protein: CSVESTGQETQYF
CDR3 DNA: TGCAGCGTTGAAAGCACAGGGCAAGAGACCCAGTACTTC
V gene: TRBV29-1
D gene: .
J gene: TRBJ2-5
clone size: .
CDR3 length: 13

CDR3 protein: CASGGQGSTFF
CDR3 DNA: TGTGCCAGCGGAGGACAGGGGTCGACGTTCTTC
V gene: TRBV7-9
D gene: TRBD1
J gene: TRBJ2-1
clone size: .
CDR3 length: 11

CDR3 protein: CASSLGLGEQFF
CDR3 DNA: TGTGCCAGCAGTTTGGGGCTCGGTGAGCAGTTCTTC
V gene: TRBV28
D gene: .
J gene: TRBJ2-1
clone size: .
CDR3 length: 12

CDR3 protein: CASSSGVNTEAFF
CDR3 DNA: TGTGCCAGCAGTTCGGGTGTAAACACTGAAGCTTTCTTT
V gene: TRBV28
D gene: .
J gene: TRBJ1-1
clone size: .
CDR3 length: 13

CDR3 protein: CASSLAKTGGTEAFF
CDR3 DNA: TGTGCCAGCAGCTTAGCGAAGACAGGGGGCACTGAAGCTTTCTTT
V gene: TRBV7-2
D gene: TRBD1
J gene: TRBJ1-1
clone size: .
CDR3 length: 15

CDR3 protein: CASSLAQGPTDTQYF
CDR3 DNA: TGTGCCAGCAGCTTAGCCCAGGGCCCTACAGATACGCAGTATTTT
V gene: TRBV7-6
D gene: .
J gene: TRBJ2-3
clone size: .
CDR3 length: 15

CDR3 protein: CASSPTGLNEKLFF
CDR3 DNA: TGTGCCAGCAGCCCGACAGGGCTTAATGAAAAACTGTTTTTT
V gene: TRBV7-9
D gene: TRBD1
J gene: TRBJ1-4
clone size: .
CDR3 length: 14

CDR3 protein: CASSLWSSGSRNEQFF
CDR3 DNA: TGTGCCAGCAGCTTATGGTCTAGCGGGAGCCGGAATGAGCAGTTCTTC
V gene: TRBV7-9
D gene: TRBD2
J gene: TRBJ2-1
clone size: .
CDR3 length: 16

CDR3 protein: CASRQDWSSYNEQFF
CDR3 DNA: TGTGCCAGCAGACAAGATTGGAGCTCCTACAATGAGCAGTTCTTC
V gene: TRBV27
D gene: .
J gene: TRBJ2-1
clone size: .
CDR3 length: 15

CDR3 protein: CASSVELLQDTQYF
CDR3 DNA: TGTGCCAGCAGCGTAGAACTCCTCCAAGATACGCAGTATTTT
V gene: TRBV9
D gene: .
J gene: TRBJ2-3
clone size: .
CDR3 length: 14

CDR3 protein: CASSSPGLNQPQHF
CDR3 DNA: TGTGCCAGCAGCTCCCCAGGGTTAAATCAGCCCCAGCATTTT
V gene: TRBV9
D gene: .
J gene: TRBJ1-5
clone size: .
CDR3 length: 14

CDR3 protein: CVGVGAIPEAFF
CDR3 DNA: TGTGTTGGAGTCGGCGCCATCCCTGAAGCTTTCTTT
V gene: TRBV30
D gene: .
J gene: TRBJ1-1
clone size: .
CDR3 length: 12

CDR3 protein: CASERSYEQYF
CDR3 DNA: TGTGCCAGCGAGCGCTCCTACGAGCAGTACTTC
V gene: TRBV7-9
D gene: .
J gene: TRBJ2-7
clone size: few
CDR3 length: 11

CDR3 protein: CASSIYAGAPYEQYF
CDR3 DNA: TGTGCCAGTAGTATATATGCGGGAGCCCCCTACGAGCAGTACTTC
V gene: TRBV19
D gene: TRBD2
J gene: TRBJ2-7
clone size: .
CDR3 length: 15

CDR3 protein: CASSEVGGGNEKLFF
CDR3 DNA: TGTGCCAGCAGTGAAGTGGGCGGGGGGAATGAAAAACTGTTTTTT
V gene: TRBV6-1
D gene: .
J gene: TRBJ1-4
clone size: .
CDR3 length: 15

CDR3 protein: CASSYRSGSHEQYF
CDR3 DNA: TGTGCCAGCAGTTACAGGAGCGGGAGCCACGAGCAGTACTTC
V gene: TRBV6-5
D gene: TRBD2
J gene: TRBJ2-7
clone size: .
CDR3 length: 14

CDR3 protein: CASSLGTADSGNTIYF
CDR3 DNA: TGTGCCAGCAGCTTAGGCACAGCGGACTCTGGAAACACCATATATTTT
V gene: TRBV11-3
D gene: .
J gene: TRBJ1-3
clone size: .
CDR3 length: 16

CDR3 protein: CASRDKSTDTQYF
CDR3 DNA: TGTGCCAGCCGGGACAAGAGCACAGATACGCAGTATTTT
V gene: TRBV7-9
D gene: .
J gene: TRBJ2-3
clone size: .
CDR3 length: 13

CDR3 protein: CASSRELGELFF
CDR3 DNA: TGTGCCAGCAGCCGAGAGCTCGGGGAGCTGTTTTTT
V gene: TRBV5-5
D gene: .
J gene: TRBJ2-2
clone size: .
CDR3 length: 12

CDR3 protein: CASSELAGPNEQFF
CDR3 DNA: TGTGCCAGCTCGGAGCTAGCGGGCCCCAATGAGCAGTTCTTC
V gene: TRBV18
D gene: TRBD2
J gene: TRBJ2-1
clone size: .
CDR3 length: 14

CDR3 protein: CAWTGTGGRGDTQYF
CDR3 DNA: TGTGCCTGGACGGGGACAGGGGGCAGAGGAGATACGCAGTATTTT
V gene: TRBV30
D gene: TRBD1
J gene: TRBJ2-3
clone size: .
CDR3 length: 15

CDR3 protein: CASDPAESSYEQYF
CDR3 DNA: TGTGCATCCGACCCAGCGGAAAGTTCCTACGAGCAGTACTTC
V gene: TRBV30
D gene: .
J gene: TRBJ2-7
clone size: .
CDR3 length: 14

CDR3 protein: CASSYGQLYGYTF
CDR3 DNA: TGTGCCAGCAGTTACGGACAGCTCTATGGCTACACCTTC
V gene: TRBV6-5
D gene: .
J gene: TRBJ1-2
clone size: few
CDR3 length: 13

CDR3 protein: CATSRDRSNYGYTF
CDR3 DNA: TGTGCCACCAGCAGAGATCGCAGTAACTATGGCTACACCTTC
V gene: TRBV15
D gene: .
J gene: TRBJ1-2
clone size: .
CDR3 length: 14

CDR3 protein: CASRNSGGAYGYTF
CDR3 DNA: TGTGCCAGCAGAAATTCAGGGGGAGCCTATGGCTACACCTTC
V gene: TRBV2
D gene: TRBD1
J gene: TRBJ1-2
clone size: .
CDR3 length: 14

CDR3 protein: CASSLSRVSSYNEQFF
CDR3 DNA: TGTGCCAGCAGCTTATCTCGGGTTAGCTCCTACAATGAGCAGTTCTTC
V gene: TRBV7-2
D gene: .
J gene: TRBJ2-1
clone size: .
CDR3 length: 16

CDR3 protein: CAIALGAGPDTQYF
CDR3 DNA: TGTGCCATCGCCTTAGGGGCGGGACCTGATACGCAGTATTTT
V gene: TRBV10-3
D gene: .
J gene: TRBJ2-3
clone size: .
CDR3 length: 14

CDR3 protein: CASSYSRHGDTEAFF
CDR3 DNA: TGTGCCAGCAGTTACTCGAGACACGGGGACACTGAAGCTTTCTTT
V gene: TRBV6-5
D gene: .
J gene: TRBJ1-1
clone size: .
CDR3 length: 15

CDR3 protein: CASTSWSSNQPQHF
CDR3 DNA: TGTGCCAGCACCTCGTGGAGCTCCAATCAGCCCCAGCATTTT
V gene: TRBV19
D gene: .
J gene: TRBJ1-5
clone size: .
CDR3 length: 14

CDR3 protein: CSVDWAGATEAFF
CDR3 DNA: TGCAGCGTTGATTGGGCAGGGGCTACGGAAGCTTTCTTT
V gene: TRBV29-1
D gene: .
J gene: TRBJ1-1
clone size: .
CDR3 length: 13

CDR3 protein: CAWSVRRAGELFF
CDR3 DNA: TGTGCCTGGAGTGTACGGAGGGCCGGGGAGCTGTTTTTT
V gene: TRBV30
D gene: .
J gene: TRBJ2-2
clone size: .
CDR3 length: 13

CDR3 protein: CASSPGLAASYEQYF
CDR3 DNA: TGTGCCAGCTCTCCGGGACTAGCGGCCTCCTACGAGCAGTACTTC
V gene: TRBV19
D gene: TRBD2
J gene: TRBJ2-7
clone size: .
CDR3 length: 15

CDR3 protein: CASSPEIQPGLAPPIRFF
CDR3 DNA: TGTGCCAGCAGCCCCGAAATACAACCGGGACTAGCGCCTCCCATCCGGTTCTTC
V gene: TRBV7-8
D gene: TRBD2
J gene: TRBJ2-1
clone size: .
CDR3 length: 18

CDR3 protein: CASSLVSGEQFF
CDR3 DNA: TGTGCCAGCAGTTTGGTGAGCGGTGAGCAGTTCTTC
V gene: TRBV28
D gene: .
J gene: TRBJ2-1
clone size: once
CDR3 length: 12

CDR3 protein: CASSSPGLAGLGAGELFF
CDR3 DNA: TGTGCCAGCAGTTCACCGGGACTAGCGGGATTAGGGGCCGGGGAGCTGTTTTTT
V gene: TRBV27
D gene: TRBD2
J gene: TRBJ2-2
clone size: once
CDR3 length: 18

CDR3 protein: CSTDTPRGYTF
CDR3 DNA: TGCAGCACGGACACGCCCCGGGGCTACACCTTC
V gene: TRBV20-1
D gene: .
J gene: TRBJ1-2
clone size: .
CDR3 length: 11

CDR3 protein: CASNPLNRGAYGYTF
CDR3 DNA: TGTGCCAGCAACCCTTTGAACCGGGGGGCCTATGGCTACACCTTC
V gene: TRBV28
D gene: .
J gene: TRBJ1-2
clone size: .
CDR3 length: 15

CDR3 protein: CASSEGSGLRAETQYF
CDR3 DNA: TGTGCCAGCAGTGAAGGGTCGGGACTCCGCGCGGAGACCCAGTACTTC
V gene: TRBV25-1
D gene: .
J gene: TRBJ2-5
clone size: .
CDR3 length: 16

CDR3 protein: CASSVQGPGNTIYF
CDR3 DNA: TGTGCCAGTAGTGTACAGGGCCCTGGAAACACCATATATTTT
V gene: TRBV19
D gene: .
J gene: TRBJ1-3
clone size: .
CDR3 length: 14

CDR3 protein: CASSVMPGTDTQYF
CDR3 DNA: TGTGCCAGCAGCGTAATGCCAGGGACAGATACGCAGTATTTT
V gene: TRBV9
D gene: .
J gene: TRBJ2-3
clone size: .
CDR3 length: 14

CDR3 protein: CASRWERDFNQKLFF
CDR3 DNA: TGTGCCAGCAGGTGGGAAAGGGACTTCAACCAGAAACTGTTTTTT
V gene: TRBV28
D gene: .
J gene: TRBJ1-4
clone size: .
CDR3 length: 15

CDR3 protein: CASSPGFRYTDTQYF
CDR3 DNA: TGTGCCAGCAGTCCGGGATTTCGGTACACAGATACGCAGTATTTT
V gene: TRBV27
D gene: .
J gene: TRBJ2-3
clone size: .
CDR3 length: 15

CDR3 protein: CASSEYDGDYGYTF
CDR3 DNA: TGTGCCAGCAGTGAATACGACGGAGACTATGGCTACACCTTC
V gene: TRBV6-1
D gene: .
J gene: TRBJ1-2
clone size: .
CDR3 length: 14

CDR3 protein: CSALTGGSDEQYF
CDR3 DNA: TGCAGCGCCTTGACGGGCGGGTCTGACGAGCAGTACTTC
V gene: TRBV29-1
D gene: .
J gene: TRBJ2-7
clone size: once
CDR3 length: 13